Given below is one T cell receptor (beta chain) in context. This clone appeared once. Its antigen is currently not known. Base quality data are lacking; no much larger clone is found one base away. This record belongs to a study of blood T cell repertoires in COVID-19 (dated by TCRdb to 2018 to 2020). Study-wide context: Samples covering the acute and convalescent phases of COVID-19 were provided by collaborators in the United States, Italy and Spain. A de-identified subject ID, COVID-19 status, age in years and sex were almost always included in the sample metadata. The dataset comprised deeply sampled blood TCRbeta repertoires from subjects exposed to, actively infected with, or recovered from COVID-19. HLA class I and class II types, where available, came from metadata supplied by the sample provider rather than from assay-based typing. The material from the prospective study consisted of cDNA or gDNA derived from T cells, B-cell-depleted T cells, or PBMCs. The samples were drawn from two sources: the first 160 participants of the ongoing ImmuneRACE study, and 1,000 to 1,500 subjects contributed by 6 global collaborators. The repertoires were released in a freely available public database intended as a resource for research on the immune response to SARS-CoV-2. Paper-wide results and their limitations: Clinical and demographic metadata were provided uncurated, with the amount varying by source and participant.

TCRbeta CDR3 regions were amplified from genomic DNA using the immunoSEQ Assay, a bias-controlled multiplex PCR. Turning to the authors' computational methods: The number of nucleated cells in each sample was estimated from the amplification of reference gene primers within the assay. To quantify the absolute abundance of each unique TCRbeta CDR3 rearrangement, sequence reads were collapsed and filtered. For each sample, productive Simpson clonality was calculated as the square root of Simpson's diversity index across productive rearrangements. The clones in this table, taken by TCRdb from immuneACCESS, are in-frame only. Not every clone is retained; where verified, under half of the shortfall comes from an unresolved V gene, and the cause of the rest is unknown. V, J and clone size were drawn from that table, and D and trimming were deduced from the DNA. The sample table shows 90,000 or so clones, and approximately 82% are seen once. Just under 25% of the sample is taken by the ten largest.

Collaborating institutions collected whole blood in K2EDTA tubes following their own protocols. Collaborator samples were shipped for TCRbeta analysis as frozen whole blood, isolated PBMCs, or DNA extracted from either sample type. The receptor was isolated from a man aged 55 to 70 with acute or convalescent COVID-19. The sample consisted of peripheral blood.

The sequenced DNA: TGTGCCAGCAGCCAAGATTGGACAGGGGATCCAACCTACGAGCAGTACGTC. This gives the protein CASSQDWTGDPTYEQYV. The receptor chain draws on TRBV3-1 (or the pseudogene TRBV3-2) and TRBJ2-7; 9 central nucleotides agree with TRBD1. The CDR3 numbers 17 residues from cysteine through valine. The CDR3 DNA has 51 bases and is translated from base 1. The CDR1 and CDR2 encoded by the germline V gene (reference sequence) are LGHDT and YNNKEL. V ends up 0 bases short and J 2 bases short, with an unmatched junction base count of 8.